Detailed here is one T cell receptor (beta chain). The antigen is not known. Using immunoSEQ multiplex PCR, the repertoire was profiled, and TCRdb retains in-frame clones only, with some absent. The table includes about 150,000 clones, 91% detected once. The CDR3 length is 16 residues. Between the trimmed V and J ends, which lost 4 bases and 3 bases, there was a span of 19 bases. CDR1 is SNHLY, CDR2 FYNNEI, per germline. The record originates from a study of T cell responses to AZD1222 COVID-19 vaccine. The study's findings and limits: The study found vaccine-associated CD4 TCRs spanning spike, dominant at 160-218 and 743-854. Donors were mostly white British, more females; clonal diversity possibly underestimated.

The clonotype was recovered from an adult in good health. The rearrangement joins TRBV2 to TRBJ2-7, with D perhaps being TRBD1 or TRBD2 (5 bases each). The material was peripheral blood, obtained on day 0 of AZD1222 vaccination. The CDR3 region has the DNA TGTGCCAGCAGTGCTAGCAGGGCACCGCGTGTCTACGAGCAGTACTTC. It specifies CASSASRAPRVYEQYF.